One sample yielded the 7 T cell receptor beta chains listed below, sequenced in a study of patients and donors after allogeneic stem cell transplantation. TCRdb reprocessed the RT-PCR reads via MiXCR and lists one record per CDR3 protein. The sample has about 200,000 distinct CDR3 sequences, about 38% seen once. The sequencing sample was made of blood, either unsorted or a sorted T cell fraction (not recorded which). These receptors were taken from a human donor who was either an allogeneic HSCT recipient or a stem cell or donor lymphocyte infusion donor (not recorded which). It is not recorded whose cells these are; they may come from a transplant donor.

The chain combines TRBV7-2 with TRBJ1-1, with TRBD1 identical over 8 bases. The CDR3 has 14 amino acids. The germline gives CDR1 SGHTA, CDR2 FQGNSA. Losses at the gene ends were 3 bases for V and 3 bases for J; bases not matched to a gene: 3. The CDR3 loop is CASSLQGAYTEAFF. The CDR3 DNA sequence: TGTGCCAGCAGCTTGCAGGGGGCTTACACTGAAGCTTTCTTT.

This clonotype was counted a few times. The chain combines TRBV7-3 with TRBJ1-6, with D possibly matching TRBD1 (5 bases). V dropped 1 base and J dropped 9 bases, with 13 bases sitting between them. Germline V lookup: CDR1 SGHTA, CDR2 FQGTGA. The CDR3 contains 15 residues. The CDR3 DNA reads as TGTGCCAGCAGCTTAAGGGGACCGATCAGTTCACCCCTCCACTTT. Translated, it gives CASSLRGPISSPLHF. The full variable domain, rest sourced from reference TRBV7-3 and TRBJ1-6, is GAGVSQTPSNKVTEKGKYVELRCDPISGHTALYWYRQSLGQGPEFLIYFQGTGAADDSGLPNDRFFAVRPEGSVSTLKIQRTERGDSAVYLCASSLRGPISSPLHFGNGTRLTVT.

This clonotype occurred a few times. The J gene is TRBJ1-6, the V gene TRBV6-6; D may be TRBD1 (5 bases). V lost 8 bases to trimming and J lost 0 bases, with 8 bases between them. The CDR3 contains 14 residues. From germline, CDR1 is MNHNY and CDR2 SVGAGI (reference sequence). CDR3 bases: TGTGCCAGCTCTGACAGCTCCTATAATTCACCCCTCCACTTT. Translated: CASSDSSYNSPLHF.

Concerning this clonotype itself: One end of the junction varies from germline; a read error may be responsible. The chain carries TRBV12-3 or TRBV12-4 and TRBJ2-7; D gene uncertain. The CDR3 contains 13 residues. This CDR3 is CASSGSLNYERYF. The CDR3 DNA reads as TGTGCCAGCAGTGGATCCCTAAACTACGAGCGGTACTTC.

The CDR3 reads CASRPGRGSTGELFF. Written as DNA, the CDR3 is TGTGCCAGCAGACCCGGGCGAGGGAGCACCGGGGAGCTGTTTTTT. V usage is TRBV5-6 and J usage is TRBJ2-2, with D possibly being TRBD2 (5 bases). Deletions cut 5 bases from V and 4 bases from J, with 15 bases between. Germline loops: CDR1 SGHDT, CDR2 YYEEEE. The CDR3 is 15 amino acids.

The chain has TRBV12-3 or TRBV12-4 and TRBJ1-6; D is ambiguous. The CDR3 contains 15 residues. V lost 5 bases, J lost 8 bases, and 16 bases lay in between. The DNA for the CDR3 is TGTGCCAGCAGTCGGACTGGAGGCGGGTATTCACCCCTCCACTTT. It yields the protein CASSRTGGGYSPLHF.

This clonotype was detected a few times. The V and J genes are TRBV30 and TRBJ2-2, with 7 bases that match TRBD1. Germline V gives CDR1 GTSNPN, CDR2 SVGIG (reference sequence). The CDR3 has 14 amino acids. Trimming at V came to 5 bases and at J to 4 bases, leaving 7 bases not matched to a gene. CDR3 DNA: TGTGCCTGGGTCGGGACAGCCTTCACCGGGGAGCTGTTTTTT. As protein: CAWVGTAFTGELFF. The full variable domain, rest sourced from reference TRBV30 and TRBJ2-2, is SQTIHQWPATLVQPVGSPLSLECTVEGTSNPNLYWYRQAAGRGLQLLFYSVGIGQISSEVPQNLSASRPQDRQFILSSKKLLLSDSGFYLCAWVGTAFTGELFFGEGSRLTVL.